These T cell receptor beta chains were read from a single sample in a study of shared clonotypes between healthy human individuals. Generated by immunoSEQ multiplex PCR, the TCRdb table keeps only in-frame clones and is missing some. The sample lists roughly 2,000,000 clones; approximately 92% were seen once. Sequenced sample: naive CD8+ T cells from PBMCs. These receptors all stem from a man younger than 30 in good health. Some clones in this sample may be carry-over from other donors' samples. The conserved cysteine and the conserved F or W are not part of the CDR3 here.

V gene,J gene,CDR3 protein
TRBV27,TRBJ2-1,ASSLRLAAYNEQF
TRBV28,TRBJ2-7,ASSSAYRDEQY
TRBV5-1,TRBJ2-7,ASSLARSGSVEQY
TRBV27,TRBJ2-7,ASSTGFSQY
TRBV5-5,TRBJ2-5,ASSVTLGSGETQY
TRBV6-1,TRBJ2-7,ASSGLQAHFSYEQY
TRBV5-6,TRBJ2-4,ASSLGAFIQY
TRBV21-1,TRBJ2-7,ASSKDRVPLYEQY
TRBV7-2,TRBJ2-7,ASSLVANSYEQY
TRBV29-1,TRBJ2-1,SARLVDNEQF
TRBV7-9,TRBJ2-7,ASIDSDTTDYEQY
TRBV30,TRBJ1-2,AWDRVRGRGNGYT
TRBV6-5,TRBJ2-1,ASRSGTPVYNEQF
TRBV2,TRBJ2-2,ASSEIRPGELF
TRBV6-6,TRBJ1-2,ATEPAREVDGYT
TRBV2,TRBJ2-7,ASSGISANPYEQY
TRBV7-9,TRBJ2-1,ASSYPRGAGDNEQF
TRBV7-9,TRBJ2-3,ASSRTSGRRTDTQY
TRBV27,TRBJ2-7,ASSPTGTGYSYEQY
TRBV5-1,TRBJ1-1,ASSFYGGKNTEAF
TRBV10-3,TRBJ2-6,AISESGSPASSGANVLT
TRBV27,TRBJ2-3,ASSPMDYLSTDTQY
TRBV9,TRBJ2-1,ASSVEDRDYNEQF
TRBV29-1,TRBJ1-1,SVVEGSSEAF
TRBV5-4,TRBJ2-7,ASSRGDEQY
TRBV15,TRBJ2-7,ATSMTPRDYEQY
TRBV7-8,TRBJ2-1,ASSLATGAGAVNEQF
TRBV30,TRBJ1-2,ASWGTVGIGYT
TRBV9,TRBJ1-1,ASSPGDPGAEAF
TRBV28,TRBJ2-2,ASRTQGNTGELF
TRBV19,TRBJ2-3,ASSPGTSGSWDTQY
TRBV6-5,TRBJ2-3,ASSPARTEGDTQY
TRBV6-1,TRBJ1-1,AGYGPDRGGTEAF
TRBV7-9,TRBJ2-7,ASSLGGSHYEQY